This T cell receptor beta chain emerged from a study of blood T cell repertoires in COVID-19. Study context: Collection of acute and convalescent COVID-19 samples took place in the United States, Italy and Spain. PBMCs, B-cell-depleted T cells, or T cells provided the cDNA or gDNA that made up the material.

The CDR3 loop spans 14 amino acids. V lost 2 bases and J 1 base, leaving 8 bases between the germline ends. Germline CDR1 is SGHNT and CDR2 is YENEEA. Profiling relied on immunoSEQ multiplex PCR, and the TCRdb table lists in-frame clones only, not all of them. The table includes almost 55,000 clones, 80% to 90% detected once. This receptor was obtained from a human donor in a cohort sampled during active COVID-19. The chain has TRBV11-3 and TRBJ1-1; D is undetermined. The source material was peripheral blood. The CDR3 sequence: CASSLKGGNTEAFF. The CDR3 nucleotides read TGTGCCAGCAGCTTAAAAGGCGGGAACACTGAAGCTTTCTTT.